This TCR beta chain was sequenced in a study of cytomegalovirus exposure and HLA in healthy donors. Turning to the study itself: The approximately 110 validation repertoires used a platform that matched the one used for the 500 to 700 first-cohort repertoires, as a later analysis reported. General study results and limits: The TCR clusters that emerged in the first cohort tended, a later analysis found, to co-occur in the approximately 110 validation repertoires.

About this clone itself: Its antigen is as yet unknown.

V was cut by 0 bases and J by 5 bases, with 11 bases left in between. This CDR3 has 15 residues. The germline V gene has CDR1 SGHRS and CDR2 YFSETQ. Measured with immunoSEQ multiplex PCR; TCRdb has only the in-frame clones, and not every one. The repertoire holds around 170,000 clones, with 85% as singletons. This chain uses TRBV5-1 with TRBJ2-2; no clear D. Sequenced input: PBMCs. The receptor was isolated from a young man in good health and CMV-seropositive. In nucleotides, the CDR3 is TGCGCCAGCAGCTTGGCAGGTTCCCTGACCGGGGAGCTGTTTTTT. The encoded protein is CASSLAGSLTGELFF.